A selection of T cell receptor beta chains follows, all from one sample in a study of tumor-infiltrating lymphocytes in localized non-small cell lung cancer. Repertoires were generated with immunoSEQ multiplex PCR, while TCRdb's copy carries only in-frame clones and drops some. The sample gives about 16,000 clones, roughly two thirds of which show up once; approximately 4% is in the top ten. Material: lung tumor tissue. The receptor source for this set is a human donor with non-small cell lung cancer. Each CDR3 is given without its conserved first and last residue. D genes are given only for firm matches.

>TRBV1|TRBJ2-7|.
TSVFGGHSYEQY
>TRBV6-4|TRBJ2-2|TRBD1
ASSKPTGTANTGELF
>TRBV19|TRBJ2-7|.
ASSMGVSSYEQY
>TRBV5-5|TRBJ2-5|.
ASSLGPSGAGETQY
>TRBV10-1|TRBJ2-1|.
ASSPAGSNEQF
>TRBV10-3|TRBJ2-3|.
AISESGVEDTQY
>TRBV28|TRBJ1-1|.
ASSLGGPEAF
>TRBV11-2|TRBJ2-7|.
ASSPGYSQPFNEQY
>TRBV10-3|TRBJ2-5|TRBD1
ASQGAGRETQY
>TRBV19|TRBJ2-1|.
ASTRAPTGSYYNEQF